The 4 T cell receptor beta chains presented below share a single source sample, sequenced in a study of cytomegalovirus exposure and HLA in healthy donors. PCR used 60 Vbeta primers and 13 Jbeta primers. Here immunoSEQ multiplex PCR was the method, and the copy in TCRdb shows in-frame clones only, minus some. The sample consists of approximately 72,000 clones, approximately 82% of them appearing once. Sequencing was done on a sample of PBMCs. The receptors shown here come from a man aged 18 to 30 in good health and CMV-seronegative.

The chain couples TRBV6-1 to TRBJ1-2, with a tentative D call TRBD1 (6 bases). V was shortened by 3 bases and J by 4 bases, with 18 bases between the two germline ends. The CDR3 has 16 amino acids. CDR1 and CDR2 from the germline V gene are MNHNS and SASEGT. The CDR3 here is CASSDRTGTRGYGYTF. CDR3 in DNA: TGTGCCAGCAGTGACCGTACAGGGACCCGGGGCTATGGCTACACCTTC.

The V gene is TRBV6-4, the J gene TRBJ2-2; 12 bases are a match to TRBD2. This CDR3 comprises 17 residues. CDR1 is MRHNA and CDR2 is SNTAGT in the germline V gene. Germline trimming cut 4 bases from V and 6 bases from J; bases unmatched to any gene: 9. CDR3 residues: CASSAGTSGRISGELFF. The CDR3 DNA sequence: TGTGCCAGCAGTGCCGGAACTAGCGGGAGGATCTCCGGGGAGCTGTTTTTT.

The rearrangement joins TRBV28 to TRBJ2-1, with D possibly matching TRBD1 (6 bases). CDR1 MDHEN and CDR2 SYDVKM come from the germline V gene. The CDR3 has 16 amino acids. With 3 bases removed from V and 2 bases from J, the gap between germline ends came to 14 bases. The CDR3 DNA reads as TGTGCCAGCAGTTTGTACAGGGCCGTTGCCTACAATGAGCAGTTCTTC. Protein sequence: CASSLYRAVAYNEQFF. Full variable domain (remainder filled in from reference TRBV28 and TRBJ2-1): DVKVTQSSRYLVKRTGEKVFLECVQDMDHENMFWYRQDPGLGLRLIYFSYDVKMKEKGDIPEGYSVSREKKERFSLILESASTNQTSMYLCASSLYRAVAYNEQFFGPGTRLTVL.

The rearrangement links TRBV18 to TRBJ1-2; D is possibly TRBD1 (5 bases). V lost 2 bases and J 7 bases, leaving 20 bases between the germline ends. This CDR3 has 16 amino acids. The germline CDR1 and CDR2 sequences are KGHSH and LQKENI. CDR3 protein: CASSPASGAGWRGYTF. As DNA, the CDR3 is TGTGCCAGCTCACCAGCATCTGGGGCAGGATGGCGTGGCTACACCTTC.